This record looks at one TCR beta chain sequence and its context. Its antigen is not known. This entry belongs to a study of cytomegalovirus exposure and HLA in healthy donors. Overall study: Of all 400 or so donors who were genotyped, roughly 81% belonged to the Caucasian-associated ancestry cluster. The study's findings and limits: What TCR beta sequences reportedly achieved was accurate prediction of HLA-A and HLA-B alleles in most subjects. The study labeled 164 TCR beta chains cytomegalovirus-associated.

The PCR employed 60 Vbeta primers together with 13 Jbeta primers. Sequenced by immunoSEQ multiplex PCR; TCRdb stores in-frame clones only, minus some. The sample includes approximately 100,000 clones, roughly four fifths seen only once; the top ten take around 2.8%. The sequenced material came from PBMCs. This TCR derives from a male donor in good health and CMV-seropositive.

CDR3 sequence (DNA): TGCAGCGTTGAAGGAGGGACTGAAGCTTTCTTT. This codes for CSVEGGTEAFF. The rearrangement joins TRBV29-1 to TRBJ1-1, with no clear D. Germline V gene lookup returns CDR1 SQVTM and CDR2 ANQGSEA. The CDR3 has 11 residues. V lost 1 base, J lost 5 bases, and 5 bases lay in between.